This T cell receptor beta chain was obtained from a study of technical replicates of blood from several donors. TCRdb's copy holds only in-frame clones and misses some; the assay was immunoSEQ multiplex PCR. The table includes more than 65,000 clones, 92% detected once. V lost 1 base to trimming and J lost 6 bases, with 4 bases between them. CDR1 and CDR2 from the germline V gene are LGHNA and YNFKEQ. CDR3 length equals 12 residues. The sequence came from a human donor in good health. The specimen was T cells isolated from PBMCs. This sequence joins TRBV4-2 and TRBJ2-1; D is uncertain. The CDR3 protein is CASSQGGNEQFF. The CDR3 DNA follows: TGTGCCAGCAGCCAAGGAGGCAATGAGCAGTTCTTC.